The T cell receptor beta chain described here comes from a study of T cell responses to AZD1222 COVID-19 vaccine. Libraries were prepared by immunoSEQ multiplex PCR; TCRdb keeps only in-frame clonotypes and omits some of them. The sample shows tens of thousands of clones, 89% of them seen only once. Study conclusions and caveats: Reportedly, nearly half of unique spike TCRs recognized epitopes outside B.1.351/B.1.1.7 mutations.

Per germline, CDR1 LNHDA and CDR2 SQIVND (reference sequence). V gave up 5 bases and J gave up 4 bases, with 17 bases separating them. The CDR3 has 15 amino acids. This clone was detected once. Its antigen is not known. This chain connects TRBV19 to TRBJ1-2; D is unresolved. Sequencing was performed on peripheral blood, taken on day 0 of AZD1222 vaccination. This receptor was taken from an adult in good health. CDR3 nucleotides: TGTGCCAGTAGTGGCGGGGTCCCAAGCCTCTATGGCTACACCTTC. This sequence encodes CASSGGVPSLYGYTF.